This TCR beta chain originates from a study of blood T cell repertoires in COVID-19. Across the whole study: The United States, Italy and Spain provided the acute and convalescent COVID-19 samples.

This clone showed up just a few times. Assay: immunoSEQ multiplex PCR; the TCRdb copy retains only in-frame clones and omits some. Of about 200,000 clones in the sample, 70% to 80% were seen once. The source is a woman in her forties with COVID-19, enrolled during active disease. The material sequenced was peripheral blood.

The CDR3: CASSAELTGSARSATDTQYF. CDR3 DNA: TGTGCCAGCAGCGCCGAACTAACAGGGTCGGCAAGGTCGGCGACGGATACGCAGTATTTT. The chain is built from TRBV9 and TRBJ2-3; tentative D call: TRBD1 (6 bases). Trimming shortened V by 3 bases and J by 6 bases, and 32 bases separated the two germline ends. From germline, CDR1 is SGDLS and CDR2 YYNGEE. The CDR3 covers 20 residues.